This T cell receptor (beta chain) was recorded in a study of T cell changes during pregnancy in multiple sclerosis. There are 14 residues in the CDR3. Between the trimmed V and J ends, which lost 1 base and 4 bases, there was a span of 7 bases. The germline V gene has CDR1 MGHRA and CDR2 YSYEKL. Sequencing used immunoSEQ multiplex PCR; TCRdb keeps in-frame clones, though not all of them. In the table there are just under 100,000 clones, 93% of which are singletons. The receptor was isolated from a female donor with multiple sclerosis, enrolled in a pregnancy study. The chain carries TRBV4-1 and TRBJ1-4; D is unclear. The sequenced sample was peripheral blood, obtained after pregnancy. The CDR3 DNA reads TGCGCCAGCAGCCAAGGCAGGTTTAATGAAAAACTGTTTTTT. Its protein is CASSQGRFNEKLFF.